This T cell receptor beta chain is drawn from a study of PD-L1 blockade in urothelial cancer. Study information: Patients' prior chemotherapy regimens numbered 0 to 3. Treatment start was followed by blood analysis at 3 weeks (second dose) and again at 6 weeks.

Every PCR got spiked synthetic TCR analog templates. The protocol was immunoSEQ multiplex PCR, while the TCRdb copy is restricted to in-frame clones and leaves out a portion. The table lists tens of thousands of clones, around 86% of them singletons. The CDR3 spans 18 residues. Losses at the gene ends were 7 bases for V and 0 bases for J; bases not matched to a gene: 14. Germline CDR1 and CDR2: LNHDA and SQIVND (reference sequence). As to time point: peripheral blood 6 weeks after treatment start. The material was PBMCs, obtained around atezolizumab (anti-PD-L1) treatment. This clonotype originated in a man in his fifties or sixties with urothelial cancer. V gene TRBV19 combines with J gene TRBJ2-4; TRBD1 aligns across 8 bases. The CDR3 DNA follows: TGTGCCAGTACCGACCGGCACAGGGGGGACCTAGCCAAAAACATTCAGTACTTC. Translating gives CASTDRHRGDLAKNIQYF.